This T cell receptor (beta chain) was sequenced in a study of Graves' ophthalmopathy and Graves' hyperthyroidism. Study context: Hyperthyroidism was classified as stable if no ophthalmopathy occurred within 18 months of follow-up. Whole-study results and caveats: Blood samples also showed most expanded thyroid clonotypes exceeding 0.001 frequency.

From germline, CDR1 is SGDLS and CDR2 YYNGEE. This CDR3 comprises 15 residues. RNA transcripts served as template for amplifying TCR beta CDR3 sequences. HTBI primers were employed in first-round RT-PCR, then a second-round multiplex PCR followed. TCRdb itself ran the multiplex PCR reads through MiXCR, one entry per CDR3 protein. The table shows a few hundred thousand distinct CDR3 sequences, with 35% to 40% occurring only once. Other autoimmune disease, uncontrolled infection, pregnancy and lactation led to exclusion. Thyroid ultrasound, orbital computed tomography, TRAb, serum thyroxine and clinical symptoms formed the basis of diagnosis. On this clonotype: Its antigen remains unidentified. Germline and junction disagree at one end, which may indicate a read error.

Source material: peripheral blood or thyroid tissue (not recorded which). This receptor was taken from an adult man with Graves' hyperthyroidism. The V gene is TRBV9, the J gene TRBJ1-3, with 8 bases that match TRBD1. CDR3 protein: CASSRQGNSGNTIFF. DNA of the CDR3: TGTGCCAGCAGCCGACAGGGGAACTCTGGAAACACCATATTTTTT.